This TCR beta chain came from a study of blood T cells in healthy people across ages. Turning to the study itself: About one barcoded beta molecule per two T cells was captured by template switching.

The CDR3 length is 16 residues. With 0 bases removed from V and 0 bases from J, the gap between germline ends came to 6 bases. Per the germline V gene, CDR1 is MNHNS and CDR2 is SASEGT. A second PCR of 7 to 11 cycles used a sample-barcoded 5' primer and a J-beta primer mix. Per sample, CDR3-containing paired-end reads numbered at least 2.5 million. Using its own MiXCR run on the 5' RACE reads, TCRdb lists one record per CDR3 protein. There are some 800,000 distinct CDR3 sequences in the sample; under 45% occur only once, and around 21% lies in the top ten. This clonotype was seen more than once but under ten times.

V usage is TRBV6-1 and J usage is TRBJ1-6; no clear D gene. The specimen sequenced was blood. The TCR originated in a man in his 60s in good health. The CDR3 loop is CASSEAWSSYNSPLHF. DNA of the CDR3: TGTGCCAGCAGTGAAGCCTGGAGCTCCTATAATTCACCCCTCCACTTT.